This is a list of T cell receptor beta chains from one sample in a study of T cell responses to AZD1222 COVID-19 vaccine. The repertoire was sequenced with immunoSEQ multiplex PCR; TCRdb's copy has only in-frame clones and lacks some. The sample carries about 94,000 clones, more than 75% recorded once. The starting material was peripheral blood, obtained 28 days after the second AZD1222 dose. These receptors were collected from an adult who received the AZD1222 COVID-19 vaccine. Both conserved end residues are part of each CDR3. A D gene is named only where the DNA matches it firmly. Where a row states a size, it is once, few, many or the class of an expanded clone; other rows omit it.

v_gene	abundance	j_gene	d_gene	CDR3nt	CDR3aa
TRBV9	once	TRBJ1-6	-	TGTGCCAGCAGCGTGATGGTCGGTTCACCCCTCCACTTT	CASSVMVGSPLHF
TRBV11-3	-	TRBJ2-3	TRBD2	TGTGCCAGCAGCCCTGGGACTAGCGGGAGAACAGATACGCAGTATTTT	CASSPGTSGRTDTQYF
TRBV3-1/TRBV3-2	-	TRBJ2-2	TRBD1	TGTGCCAGCAGCCCAATCGGGACAGGGGGCATCGGGGAGCTGTTTTTT	CASSPIGTGGIGELFF
TRBV27	-	TRBJ1-2	-	TGTGCCAGCAGTTCCCTCGAGACAGCTAACTATGGCTACACCTTC	CASSSLETANYGYTF
TRBV5-4	-	TRBJ2-3	-	TGTGCCAGCAGCTTGGACCGGAAAGATACGCAGTATTTT	CASSLDRKDTQYF
TRBV2	-	TRBJ1-2	TRBD1	TGTGCCAGCGGGACAGGGAGTAGCTATGGCTACACCTTC	CASGTGSSYGYTF
TRBV5-6	-	TRBJ2-7	TRBD1	TGTGCCAGCAGCTTGGACAGGGGTAACGAGCAGTACTTC	CASSLDRGNEQYF
TRBV5-6	few	TRBJ1-1	-	TGTGCCAGCAGCTTGCCAGGGGAGAGCACTGAAGCTTTCTTT	CASSLPGESTEAFF
TRBV15	-	TRBJ2-5	-	TGTGCCACCAGCAGCTACGGGAACTCCCGCTCGGAGACCCAGTACTTC	CATSSYGNSRSETQYF
TRBV6-5	-	TRBJ2-7	-	TGTGCCAGCAGTTTCTCTAACCTATACGAGCAGTACTTC	CASSFSNLYEQYF
TRBV4-3	-	TRBJ2-7	TRBD1	TGCGCCAGCAGCCACTCTGCGACAGGGGAGTCCTACGAGCAGTACTTC	CASSHSATGESYEQYF
TRBV5-5	-	TRBJ1-3	TRBD1	TGTGCCAGCAGCTTAGAGGGGGCGAGAGGAAACACCATATATTTT	CASSLEGARGNTIYF
TRBV6-5	few	TRBJ2-1	TRBD1	TGTGCCAGCAGGGGCACAGGGGGCATAAAATGGGAGCAGTTCTTC	CASRGTGGIKWEQFF
TRBV24-1	-	TRBJ2-3	TRBD2	TGTGCCACCAGTGATTTCACTAGCGGGAGCACAGATACGCAGTATTTT	CATSDFTSGSTDTQYF
TRBV27	-	TRBJ2-1	-	TGTGCCAGCAGTACCGCAATAGTGGGTGAGCAGTTCTTC	CASSTAIVGEQFF
TRBV30	-	TRBJ2-3	-	TGTGCCTGGAGTGTAGAGGGGTCCACAGATACGCAGTATTTT	CAWSVEGSTDTQYF
TRBV4-1	once	TRBJ1-1	-	TGCGCCAGCAGACCCGGGCCCTCGAACACTGAAGCTTTCTTT	CASRPGPSNTEAFF
TRBV30	-	TRBJ1-2	-	TGTGCCTGGAGTTCAGGGAACTATGGCTACACCTTC	CAWSSGNYGYTF
TRBV5-1	medium-sized	TRBJ2-7	-	TGCGCCAGCAGCTTGGGAGTTCAGGGGAACTACGAGCAGTACTTC	CASSLGVQGNYEQYF
TRBV28	once	TRBJ1-4	TRBD1	TGTGCCAGCAGTTCCCCCAGGGGGGCATTTGGTGAAAAACTGTTTTTT	CASSSPRGAFGEKLFF
TRBV11-3	-	TRBJ2-4	TRBD2	TGTGCCAGCAGCGTACCCCTAGCGGGAGGGCCTAGCAAAAACATTCAGTACTTC	CASSVPLAGGPSKNIQYF
TRBV2	few	TRBJ2-5	TRBD2	TGTGCCACTCCGACGATGATAGCGGGAGTTAACCAAGAGACCCAGTACTTC	CATPTMIAGVNQETQYF
TRBV29-1	-	TRBJ2-2	-	TGCAGCGTTGGGCGGGACACGAACACCGGGGAGCTGTTTTTT	CSVGRDTNTGELFF
TRBV19	-	TRBJ1-2	-	TGTGCCAGTAACCGGGACCACTATGGCTACACCTTC	CASNRDHYGYTF
TRBV4-1	-	TRBJ2-1	-	TGCGCCAGCAGCCAAGTAGGAACTGAGCAGTTCTTC	CASSQVGTEQFF
TRBV6-4	-	TRBJ2-1	TRBD2	TGTGCCAGCAGTCCGGGACTAGCGGGGAGCTCCTACAATGAGCAGTTCTTC	CASSPGLAGSSYNEQFF
TRBV13	-	TRBJ2-1	-	TGTGCCAGCAGCCCCCTTGGGCTAGCGAACAATGAGCAGTTCTTC	CASSPLGLANNEQFF
TRBV7-9	-	TRBJ1-4	-	TGTGCCAGCACCCACCCCCGGGACCTCGGTGAAAAACTGTTTTTT	CASTHPRDLGEKLFF
TRBV7-8	-	TRBJ1-1	-	TGTGCCAGCAGCCCGAATATCCGGATCTTGAACACTGAAGCTTTCTTT	CASSPNIRILNTEAFF
TRBV6-1	-	TRBJ1-2	-	TGTGCCAGCAGTGAACGGACGGGAATATATGGCTACACCTTC	CASSERTGIYGYTF
TRBV19	-	TRBJ1-1	TRBD1	TGTGCCAGTAGTATCGGACAGGTCAACACTGAAGCTTTCTTT	CASSIGQVNTEAFF
TRBV7-9	-	TRBJ2-1	TRBD1	TGTGCCAGCAGCTCTAGGGACAGGGGGCGAATAGATGAGCAGTTCTTC	CASSSRDRGRIDEQFF
TRBV5-4	-	TRBJ2-5	-	TGTGCCAGCAGCCAAATGGAGACCCAGTACTTC	CASSQMETQYF
TRBV6-1	-	TRBJ1-6	-	TGTGCCAGCAGTGAAGCCCACAGGCTGGGAGCTACGGATAATTCACCCCTCCACTTT	CASSEAHRLGATDNSPLHF
TRBV19	once	TRBJ1-3	-	TGTGCCAGTAGTTCGCGGGAGGCTGGAAACACCATATATTTT	CASSSREAGNTIYF
TRBV11-3	-	TRBJ1-6	TRBD1	TGTGCCAGCAGCTTAGAAGAATTAGGGGGCAGGGCTCCCCTCCACTTT	CASSLEELGGRAPLHF
TRBV7-2	-	TRBJ1-1	-	TGTGCCAGCAGCCACCTGGACAGTACTACTGAAGCTTTCTTT	CASSHLDSTTEAFF
TRBV29-1	-	TRBJ2-1	TRBD1	TGCAGCGTGACAGGGGGCTCCTACAATGAGCAGTTCTTC	CSVTGGSYNEQFF
TRBV27	-	TRBJ1-4	-	TGTGCCAGCAGAATCCGGAACGGTAATGAAAAACTGTTTTTT	CASRIRNGNEKLFF
TRBV27	-	TRBJ2-5	TRBD2	TGTGCCAGCAGTTTATCCCCTAGCGGGGGGGAGACCCAGTACTTC	CASSLSPSGGETQYF
TRBV3-1/TRBV3-2	-	TRBJ1-2	-	TGTGCCAGCAGCCAAGGGGGCGGGAACTATGGCTACACCTTC	CASSQGGGNYGYTF
TRBV24-1	few	TRBJ2-4	-	TGTGCCACCAGTGAAAGGGTAGGGGACATTCAGTACTTC	CATSERVGDIQYF
TRBV18	few	TRBJ2-7	-	TGTGCCAGCTCACCCTCGGGACGGGTGGCCGAGCAGTACTTC	CASSPSGRVAEQYF
TRBV2	few	TRBJ1-6	TRBD1	TGTGCCAGCAGTGCCGACAGGGGTATCAATTCACCCCTCCACTTT	CASSADRGINSPLHF
TRBV2	-	TRBJ2-1	-	TGTGCCAGCAGTGGAGTTAGCGGTTACAATGAGCAGTTCTTC	CASSGVSGYNEQFF
TRBV6-5	few	TRBJ1-1	-	TGTGCCAGCAGTTGGGGGCAGAACACTGAAGCTTTCTTT	CASSWGQNTEAFF
TRBV6-5	-	TRBJ1-6	-	TGTGCCAGCAGCAGGGACGGGACGGTCAATTCACCCCTCCACTTT	CASSRDGTVNSPLHF